Presented here are 26 T cell receptor beta chains from one specimen sequenced in a study of beta chain features in type 1 diabetes. As every portion of the isolated RNA was reverse transcribed, the sequencing read expressed TCRB transcripts. TCRdb's table, derived via immunoSEQ multiplex PCR, lists solely in-frame clones and lacks some. The data hold roughly 160,000 clones, with about 7.8% observed a single time. Their antigen targets remain unknown. The study, taken as a whole, reports: Moderately but significantly shorter TCRB CDR3s were found in Type 1 diabetes patients in all four CD4+ subsets.

Sequenced sample: central memory CD4+ T cells from blood. The receptors originated from a middle-aged woman with type 1 diabetes.

The rearrangement links TRBV28 to TRBJ2-2, with D possibly TRBD1 on 5 matching bases. In germline, CDR1 is MDHEN, CDR2 SYDVKM. This CDR3 region has 14 residues. Trimming left V 1 base short and J 8 bases short, with 11 bases between. CDR3 bases: TGTGCCAGCAGTTTATTGCCCAGGGTAGGGGAGCTGTTTTTT. Translated: CASSLLPRVGELFF.

This clone was seen a handful of times. The CDR3 loop is CASSLSSQGGQPQHF. The CDR3 nucleotides are TGTGCCAGCAGTTTATCGAGCCAGGGCGGTCAGCCCCAGCATTTT. This chain joins TRBV27 and TRBJ1-5; TRBD1 is a possible D gene (5 bases). V dropped 0 bases and J dropped 6 bases, with 12 bases sitting between them. Per the germline V gene, CDR1 is MNHEY and CDR2 is SMNVEV (reference sequence). The CDR3 covers 15 residues.

The chain joins TRBV14 to TRBJ2-2; D possibly corresponds to TRBD2 (5 bases). The CDR3 totals 13 residues. V was shortened by 10 bases and J by 1 base, with 10 bases between the two germline ends. In germline, CDR1 is SGHDN, CDR2 FVKESK. The CDR3 reads CATTRVNTGELFF. The DNA of the CDR3 is TGTGCCACCACGAGGGTGAACACCGGGGAGCTGTTTTTT.

The rearrangement uses TRBV18 and TRBJ1-1; 7 positions agree with TRBD1. This CDR3 contains 14 residues. Germline assignment: CDR1 KGHSH and CDR2 LQKENI. The J segment lost 4 bases and the V segment lost 5 bases, leaving 7 bases of the junction unmatched. The CDR3 DNA is TGTGCCAGCTCATCCAACCGGGACAGCACTGAAGCTTTCTTT. As protein: CASSSNRDSTEAFF. Full variable domain (remainder filled in from reference TRBV18 and TRBJ1-1): NAGVMQNPRHLVRRRGQEARLRCSPMKGHSHVYWYRQLPEEGLKFMVYLQKENIIDESGMPKERFSAEFPKEGPSILRIQQVVRGDSAAYFCASSSNRDSTEAFFGQGTRLTVV.

The chain links TRBV9 to TRBJ2-1; the match to TRBD2 covers 7 bases. The germline gives CDR1 SGDLS, CDR2 YYNGEE. J was trimmed by 0 bases and V by 3 bases; bases with no gene match: 0. This CDR3 comprises 14 residues. CDR3: CASSERGSYNEQFF. The CDR3 DNA is TGTGCCAGCAGCGAGCGGGGCTCCTACAATGAGCAGTTCTTC.

This clone turned up a few times. The chain employs TRBV30 and TRBJ2-4; 7 nucleotides match TRBD1. This CDR3 has 13 residues. Germline lookup yields CDR1 GTSNPN and CDR2 SVGIG (reference sequence). Unmatched junction bases numbered 6, after V lost 3 bases and J lost 7 bases. In nucleotides, the CDR3 is TGTGCCTGGAGCGAAGGGGGCTGGAACATTCAGTACTTC. It specifies CAWSEGGWNIQYF.

In its sample, this clone was seen many times. The chain joins TRBV29-1 to TRBJ1-1, with TRBD1 identical over 8 bases. Germline V CDR1 and CDR2: SQVTM, ANQGSEA. The CDR3 is made up of 12 amino acids. J gave up 6 bases and V 4 bases, and 4 bases lay outside the gene matches. Written as DNA, the CDR3 is TGCAGCGTTGGGACAGGGAGATCTGAAGCTTTCTTT. It is translated as CSVGTGRSEAFF.

The sample holds a few counts of this clone. The chain joins TRBV28 to TRBJ1-1; D is undetermined. The V and J ends lost 5 bases and 7 bases respectively, with 11 bases between them. Per the germline V gene, CDR1 is MDHEN and CDR2 is SYDVKM. This CDR3 is built from 12 residues. DNA for the CDR3: TGTGCCAGCAGTGACCCTCAGGTTGAAGCTTTCTTT. It codes for CASSDPQVEAFF.

V usage is TRBV11-2 and J usage is TRBJ2-5; the D gene is possibly TRBD1 (7 bases). Trimming removed 1 base at V and 5 bases at J, with 17 bases between. The CDR3 loop spans 16 amino acids. Germline loops: CDR1 SGHAT, CDR2 FQNNGV. For the CDR3, the DNA is TGTGCCAGCAGCTTAGGTGGAGGGGGCCTCGGTGAGACCCAGTACTTC. Translating gives CASSLGGGGLGETQYF.

The chain is built from TRBV6-5 and TRBJ1-1, with D possibly matching TRBD1 (6 bases). This CDR3 region has 13 residues. CDR1 MNHEY and CDR2 SVGAGI come from the germline V gene. The V end lost 0 bases, the J end lost 11 bases, and 13 bases lay between the germline ends. The CDR3 DNA is TGTGCCAGCAGTTACTCGAAACAGGGCCTGGCTTTCTTT. Translated: CASSYSKQGLAFF.

This clone occurred a few times. This chain uses TRBV4-1 with TRBJ2-5, with 14 bases lining up with TRBD2. CDR1 MGHRA and CDR2 YSYEKL come from the germline V gene. CDR3 length equals 18 residues. The junction had 8 bases not matched to a gene; V was cut back by 1 base and J by 4 bases. CDR3 residues: CASSQGRLAGGPGETQYF. CDR3 bases: TGCGCCAGCAGCCAAGGGAGACTAGCGGGAGGGCCGGGAGAGACCCAGTACTTC.

Only a few counts were recorded for this clone. The J gene is TRBJ1-2, the V gene TRBV28; D is possibly TRBD1 (5 bases). V was shortened by 3 bases and J by 4 bases, with 15 bases between the two germline ends. In germline, CDR1 is MDHEN, CDR2 SYDVKM. The CDR3 is made up of 15 amino acids. The chain's CDR3 is CASSLGQGDVYGYTF. The CDR3 coding sequence is TGTGCCAGCAGTTTGGGGCAGGGTGATGTCTATGGCTACACCTTC.

This clone was seen ten or more times. The chain recombines TRBV30 with TRBJ1-1; D is undetermined. Deletions cut 4 bases from V and 8 bases from J, with 14 bases between. CDR1 is GTSNPN and CDR2 is SVGIG in the germline V gene (reference sequence). This CDR3 region has 12 residues. The CDR3 nucleotides are TGTGCCTGGACTACCACCGGGGTCGAAGCTTTCTTT. Translation gives CAWTTTGVEAFF.

This clone was detected a few times. This chain connects TRBV4-3 to TRBJ2-2; 7 bases agree with TRBD2. The junction had 4 bases not matched to a gene; V was cut back by 1 base and J by 2 bases. There are 16 residues in the CDR3. In germline, CDR1 is LGHNA, CDR2 YSLEER. CDR3 in amino acids: CASSQGGGINTGELFF. The CDR3 coding sequence is TGCGCCAGCAGCCAAGGGGGAGGGATAAACACCGGGGAGCTGTTTTTT.

This clone occurred a few times. The chain uses TRBV5-5 and TRBJ1-1; no firm D call. Germline V lookup: CDR1 SGHKS, CDR2 YYEKEE (reference sequence). The CDR3 is 13 residues long. Trimming removed 4 bases from V and 1 base from J, with 8 bases in between. CDR3 sequence: CASSQARNTEAFF. The CDR3 coding sequence is TGTGCCAGCAGCCAAGCCCGGAACACTGAAGCTTTCTTT. The whole variable domain, remainder taken from reference TRBV5-5 and TRBJ1-1, is DAGVTQSPTHLIKTRGQQVTLRCSPISGHKSVSWYQQVLGQGPQFIFQYYEKEERGRGNFPDRFSARQFPNYSSELNVNALLLGDSALYLCASSQARNTEAFFGQGTRLTVV.

This clone was seen only a few times. The rearrangement joins TRBV2 to TRBJ2-5; D perhaps matches TRBD1 (6 bases). The germline gives CDR1 SNHLY, CDR2 FYNNEI. The CDR3 is made up of 12 amino acids. V was cut by 6 bases and J by 2 bases, with 7 bases left in between. The CDR3 DNA reads TGTGCCAGCAGCGGACAGCAAGAGACCCAGTACTTC. Protein product: CASSGQQETQYF.

To note about this clone: One junction end disagrees with the germline gene, perhaps due to a read error. The V and J genes are TRBV7-7 and TRBJ2-3, with 8 bases aligning to TRBD2. The CDR3 loop spans 15 amino acids. CDR1 and CDR2 from the germline V gene are SSHAT and FNYEAQ (reference sequence). CDR3 region: CASSPGLVGTDTQYF. In nucleotides, the CDR3 is TGTGCTAGCAGCCCGGGACTAGTGGGCACAGATACGCAGTATTTT.

This clone showed up just a few times. The genes are TRBV5-1 and TRBJ1-2, with 7 bases identical to TRBD1. This CDR3 spans 14 amino acids. V was clipped by 5 bases and J by 5 bases; unmatched bases: 9. Germline CDR1 and CDR2: SGHRS and YFSETQ. CDR3 DNA: TGCGCCAGCAGACTAGTTGCGGGACAGTATGGCTACACCTTC. Translation gives CASRLVAGQYGYTF.

This clone has just a few counts. The chain carries TRBV9 and TRBJ2-2; TRBD2 is a possible D gene (5 bases). Germline CDR1 is SGDLS and CDR2 is YYNGEE. V lost 2 bases to trimming and J lost 3 bases, with 5 bases between them. There are 13 residues in the CDR3. The CDR3 nucleotides are TGTGCCAGCAGCGTGAGGGACACCGGGGAGCTGTTTTTT. Its protein product is CASSVRDTGELFF.

This clone came up a few times. The genes are TRBV4-3 and TRBJ1-5; D not certain. V was pared by 0 bases and J by 5 bases, with 5 bases between. Germline-derived CDR1 and CDR2 are LGHNA and YSLEER. The CDR3 sequence is 13 residues long. The CDR3, as DNA: TGCGCCAGCAGCCAAGACGGGGATCAGCCCCAGCATTTT. Its protein product is CASSQDGDQPQHF.

This rearrangement joins TRBV6-6 to TRBJ2-5; 9 nucleotides agree with TRBD1. Germline values: CDR1 MNHNY, CDR2 SVGAGI (reference sequence). V lost 4 bases to trimming and J lost 3 bases; unmatched junction nucleotides: 9. The CDR3 extends over 16 amino acids. The CDR3 sequence: CASSSTGTGTEETQYF. In DNA form, the CDR3 reads TGTGCCAGCAGTTCGACCGGGACAGGGACTGAAGAGACCCAGTACTTC.

The gene calls are TRBV5-1 and TRBJ2-1; no clear D. The CDR3 length is 12 residues. CDR1 is SGHRS and CDR2 is YFSETQ in the germline V gene. V was trimmed by 5 bases and J by 8 bases, leaving 11 bases between them. CDR3 sequence: CASRVQVDEQFF. CDR3 bases: TGCGCCAGCAGAGTCCAGGTCGATGAGCAGTTCTTC. Filled out from reference TRBV5-1 and TRBJ2-1, the complete variable domain reads KAGVTQTPRYLIKTRGQQVTLSCSPISGHRSVSWYQQTPGQGLQFLFEYFSETQRNKGNFPGRFSGRQFSNSRSEMNVSTLELGDSALYLCASRVQVDEQFFGPGTRLTVL.

The sample holds a few counts of this clone. The chain carries TRBV25-1 and TRBJ2-7; D gene unclear. The CDR3 is made up of 14 amino acids. Deletions cut 4 bases from V and 3 bases from J, with 13 bases between. Germline-derived CDR1 and CDR2 are MGHDK and SYGVNS. CDR3 amino acids: CASSVQVKDYEQYF. The CDR3 DNA is TGTGCCAGCAGTGTGCAGGTAAAAGACTACGAGCAGTACTTC.

This clone was seen a handful of times. Relative to the germline gene, one junction end is altered; a read error may explain this. This chain links TRBV7-3 with TRBJ1-2; TRBD1 aligns across 7 bases. This CDR3 comprises 13 residues. Germline CDR1 SGHTA, CDR2 FQGTGA. The CDR3 spells CASSRNYGQDQSW. In DNA form, the CDR3 reads TGTGCCAGCAGCCGAAATTACGGACAGGACCAGTCGTGG.

This clone has more than one count but fewer than ten. This chain uses TRBV2 with TRBJ1-5; tentative D call: TRBD1 (6 bases). Germline CDR1 and CDR2: SNHLY and FYNNEI. V lost 5 bases and J 4 bases, leaving 9 bases between the germline ends. This CDR3 comprises 13 residues. The CDR3 is CASSPQGNQPQHF. DNA for the CDR3: TGTGCCAGCAGTCCCCAGGGGAATCAGCCCCAGCATTTT.

In its sample, this clone was seen a few times. This chain uses TRBV18 with TRBJ2-1, with D possibly being TRBD2 (5 bases). From germline, CDR1 is KGHSH and CDR2 LQKENI. V was clipped by 0 bases and J by 5 bases, with 8 bases between them. The CDR3 is 14 amino acids. The CDR3 is CASSPPSGNNEQFF. CDR3 nucleotides: TGTGCCAGCTCACCACCAAGCGGCAACAATGAGCAGTTCTTC. Drawing the rest from reference TRBV18 and TRBJ2-1, the complete variable domain is NAGVMQNPRHLVRRRGQEARLRCSPMKGHSHVYWYRQLPEEGLKFMVYLQKENIIDESGMPKERFSAEFPKEGPSILRIQQVVRGDSAAYFCASSPPSGNNEQFFGPGTRLTVL.